The 9 T cell receptor beta chains listed next were all sequenced from one sample in a study of T cell responses to AZD1222 COVID-19 vaccine. Repertoires were generated with immunoSEQ multiplex PCR, while TCRdb's copy carries only in-frame clones and drops some. In the table there are about 140,000 clones, 85% to 90% of which are singletons. The starting material was peripheral blood, obtained on day 0 of AZD1222 vaccination. The receptors stem from an adult in good health.

A single count supports this clone. The chain links TRBV14 to TRBJ1-2, with D unresolved. Trimming took off 3 bases at V and 8 bases at J, with 13 bases between the two ends. Germline-derived CDR1 and CDR2 are SGHDN and FVKESK. The CDR3 has 13 amino acids. Written as DNA, the CDR3 is TGTGCCAGCAGCCATAGTAACAAGCTAGGCTACACCTTC. As protein: CASSHSNKLGYTF.

The V and J genes are TRBV6-5 and TRBJ1-1; D unresolved. V was shortened by 7 bases and J by 0 bases, with 15 bases between the two germline ends. From germline, CDR1 is MNHEY and CDR2 SVGAGI. This CDR3 spans 15 amino acids. The CDR3 DNA follows: TGTGCCAGCACCCTGACCCCGCAGATGAACACTGAAGCTTTCTTT. Its translation: CASTLTPQMNTEAFF.

The chain employs TRBV18 and TRBJ1-1; D gene unclear. From germline, CDR1 is KGHSH and CDR2 LQKENI. This CDR3 is built from 13 residues. V lost 6 bases and J 3 bases, leaving 11 bases between the germline ends. The CDR3 here is CASSFNTYTEAFF. The CDR3 coding sequence is TGTGCCAGCTCCTTCAACACCTACACTGAAGCTTTCTTT.

The chain combines TRBV18 with TRBJ1-2; 11 bases line up with TRBD1. This CDR3 contains 15 residues. J lost 2 bases, V lost 4 bases, and 3 bases had no gene match. Germline lookup yields CDR1 KGHSH and CDR2 LQKENI. In DNA, the CDR3 is TGTGCCAGCTCACACGGGACAGGGGGGAACTATGGCTACACCTTC. Translated, it gives CASSHGTGGNYGYTF.

This clone was picked up one time. This sequence joins TRBV25-1 and TRBJ2-5; D gene ambiguous. CDR1 and CDR2 from the germline V gene are MGHDK and SYGVNS. The CDR3 loop spans 13 amino acids. The V end was cut by 9 bases, the J end by 4 bases, with 15 bases between. Here the CDR3 DNA reads TGTGCCAGTTTAGATTGGGTTGGAGAGACCCAGTACTTC. This sequence encodes CASLDWVGETQYF. The full variable domain, its missing parts supplied by reference TRBV25-1 and TRBJ2-5, is EADIYQTPRYLVIGTGKKITLECSQTMGHDKMYWYQQDPGMELHLIHYSYGVNSTEKGDLSSESTVSRIRTEHFPLTLESARPSHTSQYLCASLDWVGETQYFGPGTRLLVL.

This clone was detected only once. The chain is built from TRBV29-1 and TRBJ2-2; 9 nucleotides line up with TRBD2. The CDR3 is made up of 15 amino acids. Per the germline V gene, CDR1 is SQVTM and CDR2 is ANQGSEA. After removal of 3 bases from V and 7 bases from J, the junction contained 9 bases not matched to a gene. CDR3 in amino acids: CSVDVSSGAGGELFF. As DNA, the CDR3 is TGCAGCGTTGATGTCTCTAGCGGGGCGGGCGGGGAGCTGTTTTTT.

V usage is TRBV15 and J usage is TRBJ2-3; tentative D call: TRBD2 (6 bases). Looked up from germline, CDR1 is LNHNV and CDR2 is YYDKDF (reference sequence). This CDR3 has 17 residues. V was shortened by 0 bases and J by 1 base, with 14 bases between the two germline ends. The CDR3 region has the DNA TGTGCCACCAGCAGAGAGCCGGGAGCCTCCCGCACAGATACGCAGTATTTT. Encoded protein: CATSREPGASRTDTQYF.

The genes are TRBV6-5 and TRBJ1-2; no firm D call. The CDR3 has 10 residues. CDR1 is MNHEY, CDR2 SVGAGI, per germline. Deletions cut 7 bases from V and 4 bases from J, with 4 bases between. The chain's CDR3 is CASIGYGYTF. CDR3 bases: TGTGCCAGCATCGGCTATGGCTACACCTTC.

The chain couples TRBV6-6 to TRBJ1-2; 7 bases agree with TRBD1. Germline-derived CDR1 and CDR2 are MNHNY and SVGAGI (reference sequence). V was pared by 2 bases and J by 8 bases, with 11 bases of the junction left unmatched. The CDR3 sequence is 15 residues long. CDR3 bases: TGTGCCAGCAGTTACGACGAGACAGGGTCTAACGGCTACACCTTC. This codes for CASSYDETGSNGYTF.